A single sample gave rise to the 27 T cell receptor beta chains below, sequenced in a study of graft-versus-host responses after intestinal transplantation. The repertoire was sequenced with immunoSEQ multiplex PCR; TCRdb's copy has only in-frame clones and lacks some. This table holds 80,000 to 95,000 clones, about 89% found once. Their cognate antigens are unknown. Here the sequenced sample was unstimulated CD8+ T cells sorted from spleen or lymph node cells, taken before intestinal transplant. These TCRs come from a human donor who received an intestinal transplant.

The CDR3 nucleotides are TGCAGCGGGGAGGGACTAGCGGGAGTGTCGAATACGCAGTATTTT. It codes for CSGEGLAGVSNTQYF. The rearrangement joins TRBV29-1 to TRBJ2-3; 14 bases agree with TRBD2. CDR1 and CDR2 from the germline V gene are SQVTM and ANQGSEA. The CDR3 consists of 15 residues. The V and J ends lost 7 bases and 7 bases, in that order; junction bases with no gene match: 10.

CDR3 nucleotide sequence: TGTGCCAGCAGCCAAGAGTGGGACGGGAGGGCCTCAGAGACCCAGTACTTC. Its translation: CASSQEWDGRASETQYF. J is TRBJ2-5 and V is TRBV14; TRBD2 agrees at 8 bases. Trimming removed 0 bases from V and 4 bases from J; junction bases left unmatched: 10. The length of the CDR3 is 17 residues. Germline values: CDR1 SGHDN, CDR2 FVKESK.

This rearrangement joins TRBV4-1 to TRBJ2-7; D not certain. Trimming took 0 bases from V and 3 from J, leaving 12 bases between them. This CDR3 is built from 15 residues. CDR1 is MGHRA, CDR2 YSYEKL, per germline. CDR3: CASSQDWTSDYEQYF. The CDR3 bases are TGCGCCAGCAGCCAAGATTGGACGAGCGACTACGAGCAGTACTTC.

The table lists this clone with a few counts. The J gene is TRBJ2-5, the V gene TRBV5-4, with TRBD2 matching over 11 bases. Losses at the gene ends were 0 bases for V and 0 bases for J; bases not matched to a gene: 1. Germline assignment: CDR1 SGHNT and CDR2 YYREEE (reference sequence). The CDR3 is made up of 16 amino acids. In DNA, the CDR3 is TGTGCCAGCAGCTTGGTAGCGGGGGGGGACCAAGAGACCCAGTACTTC. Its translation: CASSLVAGGDQETQYF.

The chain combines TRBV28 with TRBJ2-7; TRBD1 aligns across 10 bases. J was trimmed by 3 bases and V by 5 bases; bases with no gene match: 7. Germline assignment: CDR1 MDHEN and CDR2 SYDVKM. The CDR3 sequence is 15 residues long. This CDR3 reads CASSPSGTGVYEQYF. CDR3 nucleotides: TGTGCCAGCAGTCCCTCCGGGACAGGGGTCTACGAGCAGTACTTC.

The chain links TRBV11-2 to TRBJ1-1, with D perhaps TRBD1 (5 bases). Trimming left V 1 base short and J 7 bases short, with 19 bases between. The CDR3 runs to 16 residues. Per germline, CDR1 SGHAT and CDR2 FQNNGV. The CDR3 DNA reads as TGTGCCAGCAGCTTAGTTGGAAGGGGCCCACGATTTGAAGCTTTCTTT. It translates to CASSLVGRGPRFEAFF.

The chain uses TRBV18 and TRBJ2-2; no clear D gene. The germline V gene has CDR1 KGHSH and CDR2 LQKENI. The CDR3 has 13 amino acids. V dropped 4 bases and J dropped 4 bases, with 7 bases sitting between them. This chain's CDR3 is CASSLGSTGELFF. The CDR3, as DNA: TGTGCCAGCTCACTCGGATCCACCGGGGAGCTGTTTTTT.

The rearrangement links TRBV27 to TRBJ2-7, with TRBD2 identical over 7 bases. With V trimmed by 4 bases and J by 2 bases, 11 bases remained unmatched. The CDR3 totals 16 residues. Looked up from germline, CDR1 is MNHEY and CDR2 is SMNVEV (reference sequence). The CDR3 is CASSYSIGGGPYEQYF. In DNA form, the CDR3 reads TGTGCCAGCAGTTACTCGATTGGCGGGGGACCCTACGAGCAGTACTTC.

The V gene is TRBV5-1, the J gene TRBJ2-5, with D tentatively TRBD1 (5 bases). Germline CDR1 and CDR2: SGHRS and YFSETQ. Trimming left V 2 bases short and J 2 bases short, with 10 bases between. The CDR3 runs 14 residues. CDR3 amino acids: CASSFSPGQETQYF. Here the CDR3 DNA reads TGCGCCAGCAGCTTCTCGCCAGGGCAAGAGACCCAGTACTTC.

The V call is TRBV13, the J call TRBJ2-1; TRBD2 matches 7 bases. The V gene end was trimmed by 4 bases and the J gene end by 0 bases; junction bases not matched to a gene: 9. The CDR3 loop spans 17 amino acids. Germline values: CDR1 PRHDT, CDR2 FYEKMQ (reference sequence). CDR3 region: CASSSRLALTSYNEQFF. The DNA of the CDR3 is TGTGCCAGCAGCTCAAGACTAGCCCTAACCTCCTACAATGAGCAGTTCTTC.

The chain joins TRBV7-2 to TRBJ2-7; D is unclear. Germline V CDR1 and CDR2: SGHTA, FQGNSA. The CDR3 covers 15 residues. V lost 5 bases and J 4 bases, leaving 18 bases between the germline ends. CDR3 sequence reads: CASSPFWTYSYEQYF. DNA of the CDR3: TGTGCCAGCAGCCCATTCTGGACCTACAGTTACGAGCAGTACTTC.

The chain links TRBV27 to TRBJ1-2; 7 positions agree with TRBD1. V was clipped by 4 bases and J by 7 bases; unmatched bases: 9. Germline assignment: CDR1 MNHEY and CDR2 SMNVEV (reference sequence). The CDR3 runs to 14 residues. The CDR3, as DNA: TGTGCCAGCAGTTCCCTACAGGGGTCGGGTGGCTACACCTTC. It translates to CASSSLQGSGGYTF.

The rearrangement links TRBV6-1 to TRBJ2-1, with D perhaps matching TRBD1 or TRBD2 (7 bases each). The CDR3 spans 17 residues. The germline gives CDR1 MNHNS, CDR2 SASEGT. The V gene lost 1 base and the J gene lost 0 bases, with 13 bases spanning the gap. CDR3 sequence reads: CASSEEGGDSSYNEQFF. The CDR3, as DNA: TGTGCCAGCAGTGAAGAAGGGGGGGACAGCTCCTACAATGAGCAGTTCTTC.

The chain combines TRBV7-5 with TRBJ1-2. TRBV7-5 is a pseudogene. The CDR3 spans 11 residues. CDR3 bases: TGTGCCAGCAGCCGAGCCTATGGCTACACCTTC. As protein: CASSRAYGYTF.

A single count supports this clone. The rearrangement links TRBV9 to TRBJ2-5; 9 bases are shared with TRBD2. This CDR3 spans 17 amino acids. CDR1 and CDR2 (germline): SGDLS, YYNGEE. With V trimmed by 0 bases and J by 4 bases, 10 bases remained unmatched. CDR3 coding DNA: TGTGCCAGCAGCGTAGGATATCTAGCGGGATGGAGAGAGACCCAGTACTTC. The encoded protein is CASSVGYLAGWRETQYF.

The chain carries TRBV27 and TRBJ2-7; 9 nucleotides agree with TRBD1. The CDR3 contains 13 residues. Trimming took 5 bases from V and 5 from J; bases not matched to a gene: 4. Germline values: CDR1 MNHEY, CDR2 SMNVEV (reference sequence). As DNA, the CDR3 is TGTGCCAGCAGTGTTGGACAGGGGAACGAGCAGTACTTC. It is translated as CASSVGQGNEQYF.

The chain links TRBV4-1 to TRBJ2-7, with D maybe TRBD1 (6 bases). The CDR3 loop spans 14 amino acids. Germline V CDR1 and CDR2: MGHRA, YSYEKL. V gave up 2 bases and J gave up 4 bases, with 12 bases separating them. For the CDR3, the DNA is TGCGCCAGCAGCCAACCGTTGGGGGCGTACGAGCAGTACTTC. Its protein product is CASSQPLGAYEQYF.

The CDR3 sequence is CASSEALTGLGPYEQYF. The CDR3 nucleotides read TGTGCCAGCAGTGAGGCTCTTACGGGACTAGGGCCCTACGAGCAGTACTTC. J is TRBJ2-7 and V is TRBV6-1, with 8 bases aligning to TRBD2. Germline CDR1 and CDR2: MNHNS and SASEGT. Trimming cost V 3 bases and J 2 bases; bases outside gene matches: 12. CDR3 length: 17 residues.

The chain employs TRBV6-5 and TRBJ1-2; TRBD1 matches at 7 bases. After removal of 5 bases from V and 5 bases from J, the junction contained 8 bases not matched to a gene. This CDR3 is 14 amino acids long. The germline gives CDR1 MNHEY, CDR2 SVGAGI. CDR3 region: CASSEGTASYGYTF. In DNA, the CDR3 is TGTGCCAGCAGTGAAGGGACAGCTTCTTATGGCTACACCTTC.

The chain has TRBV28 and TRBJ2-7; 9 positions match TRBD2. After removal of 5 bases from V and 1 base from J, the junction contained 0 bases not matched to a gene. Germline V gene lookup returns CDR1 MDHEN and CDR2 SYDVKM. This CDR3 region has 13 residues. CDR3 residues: CASSLAGSYEQYF. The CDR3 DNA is TGTGCCAGCAGTCTAGCGGGATCCTACGAGCAGTACTTC.

The chain's CDR3 is CASSFYRTGYESSYNSPLHF. CDR3 DNA sequence: TGTGCCAGCAGCTTCTACAGGACAGGATACGAAAGCTCCTATAATTCACCCCTCCACTTT. The genes are TRBV27 and TRBJ1-6; 7 bases are a match to TRBD1. The CDR3 consists of 20 residues. Trimming at V came to 6 bases and at J to 0 bases, leaving 17 bases not matched to a gene. Germline V gene data show CDR1 as MNHEY and CDR2 as SMNVEV (reference sequence).

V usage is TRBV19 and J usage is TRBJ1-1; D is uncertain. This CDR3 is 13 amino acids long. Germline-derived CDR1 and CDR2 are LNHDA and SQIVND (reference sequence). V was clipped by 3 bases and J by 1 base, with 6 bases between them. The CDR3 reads CASSIGSNTEAFF. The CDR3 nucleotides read TGTGCCAGTAGTATTGGTTCGAACACTGAAGCTTTCTTT.

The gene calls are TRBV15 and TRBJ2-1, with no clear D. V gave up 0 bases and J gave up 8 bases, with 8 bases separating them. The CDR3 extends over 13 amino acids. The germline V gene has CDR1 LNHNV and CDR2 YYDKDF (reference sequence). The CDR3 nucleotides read TGTGCCACCAGCAGAGATTTTTCTTATGAGCAGTTCTTC. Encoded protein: CATSRDFSYEQFF. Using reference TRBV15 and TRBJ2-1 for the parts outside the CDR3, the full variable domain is DAMVIQNPRYQVTQFGKPVTLSCSQTLNHNVMYWYQQKSSQAPKLLFHYYDKDFNNEADTPDNFQSRRPNTSFCFLDIRSPGLGDTAMYLCATSRDFSYEQFFGPGTRLTVL.

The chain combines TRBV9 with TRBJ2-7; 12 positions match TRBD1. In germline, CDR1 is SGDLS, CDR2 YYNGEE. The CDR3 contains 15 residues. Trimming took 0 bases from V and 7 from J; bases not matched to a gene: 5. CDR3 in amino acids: CASSVGGQGAPEQYF. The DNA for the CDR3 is TGTGCCAGCAGCGTAGGGGGACAGGGGGCGCCGGAGCAGTACTTC.

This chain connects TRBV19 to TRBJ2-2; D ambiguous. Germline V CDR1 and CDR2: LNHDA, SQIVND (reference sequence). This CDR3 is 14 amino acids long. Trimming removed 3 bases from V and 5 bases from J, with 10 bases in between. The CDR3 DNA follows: TGTGCCAGTAGTATTGCCTACCTAACCGGGGAGCTGTTTTTT. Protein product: CASSIAYLTGELFF.

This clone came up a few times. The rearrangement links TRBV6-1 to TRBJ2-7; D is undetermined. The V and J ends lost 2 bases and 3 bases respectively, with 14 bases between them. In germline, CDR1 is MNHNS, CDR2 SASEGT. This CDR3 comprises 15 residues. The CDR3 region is CASSEPPQVGYEQYF. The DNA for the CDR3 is TGTGCCAGCAGTGAACCGCCGCAGGTGGGCTACGAGCAGTACTTC.

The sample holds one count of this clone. DNA for the CDR3: TGCGCCAGCAGCCAGGGGCCAGATTTGGATACGCAGTATTTT. It encodes CASSQGPDLDTQYF. V usage is TRBV4-1 and J usage is TRBJ2-3; D is possibly TRBD1 (5 bases). Trimming pared 3 bases from V and 6 bases from J, leaving 13 bases between. Germline CDR1 and CDR2: MGHRA and YSYEKL. This CDR3 spans 14 amino acids.